Listed below are T cell receptor beta chains from one sample, sequenced in a study of regulatory T cells in long-lasting Graves disease. Via MiXCR, TCRdb re-called the multiplex PCR reads, giving one row per CDR3 protein. The sample yields around 250,000 distinct CDR3 sequences, about 18% seen once. This same sample was also part of a study on T cells in Graves' hyperthyroidism and ophthalmopathy.

The material sequenced was peripheral blood mononuclear cells (PBMCs), taken at new diagnosis, from a patient treated with antithyroid drugs. All receptors derive from a woman younger than 45 with Graves disease. Both conserved end residues are part of each CDR3. The D gene is left open where the match is weak. Clone size is not always given. Where it is, it says once, few, many or a class for expanded clones.

v_call	clone_size	cdr3_length	j_call	d_call	cdr3_aa	cdr3_nt
TRBV20-1	many	15	TRBJ2-5	.	CSAPRPGPSPGDQYF	TGCAGTGCGCCCCGTCCCGGCCCTTCCCCAGGGGACCAGTACTTC
TRBV10-2	.	12	TRBJ2-5	.	CASSQGQATQYF	TGCGCCAGCAGCCAGGGTCAAGCGACCCAGTACTTC
TRBV12-3/TRBV12-4	many	16	TRBJ2-3	TRBD2	CASSLAAGGGTDTQYF	TGTGCCAGCAGTTTAGCAGCGGGGGGCGGCACAGATACGCAGTATTTT
TRBV12-3/TRBV12-4	many	17	TRBJ2-5	.	CASSFSKGSDLQETQYF	TGTGCCAGCAGTTTTAGTAAAGGAAGCGACCTCCAAGAGACCCAGTACTTC
TRBV20-1	.	14	TRBJ2-3	TRBD2	CSAIQRETTDTQYF	TGCAGTGCTATTCAGCGGGAGACCACAGATACGCAGTATTTT
TRBV11-2	many	15	TRBJ2-5	.	CASSFSAGGWETQYF	TGTGCCAGCAGCTTTTCCGCCGGGGGTTGGGAGACCCAGTACTTC
TRBV11-1	.	16	TRBJ2-7	TRBD2	CASSLREGSSSYEQYF	TGTGCCAGCAGCTTACGGGAGGGGTCGAGCTCCTACGAGCAGTACTTC
TRBV19	.	13	TRBJ1-5	.	CASSRNQQGLQHF	TGTGCCAGTAGCCGAAATCAACAGGGTCTCCAGCATTTT
TRBV4-2	few	13	TRBJ1-5	.	CASSNRVDQPQHF	TGTGCCAGCAGTAACAGGGTGGATCAGCCCCAGCATTTT
TRBV27	many	15	TRBJ1-1	.	CASSSMGSGNTEAFF	TGTGCCAGCAGTTCCATGGGGAGCGGGAACACTGAAGCTTTCTTT
TRBV29-1	many	14	TRBJ2-1	TRBD2	CSALDPAGGNEQFF	TGCAGCGCCCTGGACCCTGCGGGGGGCAATGAGCAGTTCTTC
TRBV6-5	many	15	TRBJ1-5	.	CASSYSSGDGQPQHF	TGTGCCAGCAGTTACTCGAGCGGGGATGGTCAGCCCCAGCATTTT
TRBV2	many	15	TRBJ1-4	.	CASSKTGNQGEKLFF	TGTGCCAGCAGTAAAACAGGGAATCAGGGTGAAAAACTGTTTTTT
TRBV20-1	many	14	TRBJ1-6	.	CSARPGRGNSPLHF	TGCAGTGCTAGACCAGGGCGGGGAAATTCACCCCTCCACTTT
TRBV20-1	once	12	TRBJ1-1	.	CRPSRGITEAFF	TGCAGACCATCCCGGGGCATCACTGAAGCTTTCTTT
TRBV20-1	many	13	TRBJ2-7	.	CSVGRSSSYEQYF	TGCAGTGTAGGGAGATCTAGCTCCTACGAGCAGTACTTC
TRBV25-1	few	15	TRBJ2-2	.	CASSENVGDTGELFF	TGTGCCAGCAGTGAAAATGTGGGGGACACCGGGGAGCTGTTTTTT
TRBV7-2	many	16	TRBJ2-7	TRBD1	CASSLASGQGTYEQYF	TGTGCCAGCAGCTTAGCTTCGGGACAGGGGACCTACGAGCAGTACTTC
TRBV19	.	14	TRBJ1-4	.	CASSNRDGGEKLFF	TGTGCCAGTAGTAACCGGGACGGCGGCGAAAAACTGTTTTTT
TRBV11-1	.	16	TRBJ2-1	TRBD2	CASSLATAGGLGEQFF	TGTGCCAGCAGCTTGGCTACCGCGGGGGGGCTTGGTGAGCAGTTCTTC
TRBV12-3/TRBV12-4	many	15	TRBJ2-1	TRBD2	CASRLSGVAYNEQFF	TGTGCCAGCAGACTTAGCGGGGTGGCCTACAATGAGCAGTTCTTC
TRBV20-1	.	14	TRBJ1-2	.	CSASLPIAAYGYTF	TGCAGTGCTAGCCTCCCGATCGCCGCATATGGCTACACCTTC
TRBV4-1	many	15	TRBJ1-4	TRBD1	CASSLIGTGIEKLFF	TGCGCCAGCAGCCTGATCGGGACAGGGATCGAAAAACTGTTTTTT
TRBV6-5	many	14	TRBJ1-5	.	CASSYRFSNQPQHF	TGTGCCAGCAGTTACAGGTTTAGCAATCAGCCCCAGCATTTT
TRBV27	many	14	TRBJ1-5	.	CASSILYSNQPQHF	TGTGCCAGCAGTATCCTCTATAGCAATCAGCCCCAGCATTTT
TRBV7-9	many	16	TRBJ2-1	.	CASSSVGTNSYNEQFF	TGTGCCAGCAGCTCAGTCGGGACCAACAGCTACAATGAGCAGTTCTTC
TRBV4-1	.	15	TRBJ2-2	.	CASSRLGGNTGELFF	TGCGCCAGCAGCCGCCTCGGGGGGAACACCGGGGAGCTGTTTTTT
TRBV20-1	.	13	TRBJ2-5	.	CSARDDRKETQHF	TGCAGTGCTAGAGATGACAGAAAAGAGACCCAGCACTTC
TRBV6-2/TRBV6-3	many	15	TRBJ1-2	.	CASSEEEGLTYGYTF	TGTGCCAGCAGTGAAGAGGAGGGTTTGACGTATGGCTACACCTTC
TRBV28	.	14	TRBJ2-5	.	CASSLFPRRETQYF	TGTGCCAGCAGTTTATTCCCCAGGAGGGAGACCCAGTACTTC
TRBV11-2	.	15	TRBJ1-2	.	CASSLGSGVGYGYTF	TGTGCCAGCAGCTTAGGTTCAGGGGTTGGCTATGGCTACACCTTC
TRBV5-1	.	14	TRBJ1-1	.	CASTGTAGDTEAFF	TGCGCCAGCACGGGGACCGCAGGGGACACTGAAGCTTTCTTT
TRBV12-5	many	14	TRBJ1-1	.	CASGFGGLNTEAFF	TGTGCTAGTGGTTTTGGGGGCTTGAACACTGAAGCTTTCTTT
TRBV4-1	.	13	TRBJ2-7	.	CASSQVGLGQQYF	TGCGCCAGCAGCCAAGTAGGCTTGGGTCAGCAGTACTTC
TRBV12-3/TRBV12-4	.	12	TRBJ2-7	.	CASSDGPYQQYF	TGTGCCAGCAGTGATGGTCCCTACCAGCAGTACTTC
TRBV27	few	15	TRBJ2-7	.	CASKPLGGATPEQYF	TGTGCCAGCAAACCTCTGGGGGGGGCGACCCCCGAGCAGTACTTC
TRBV3-1	many	18	TRBJ1-1	.	CASSQEGLLLSVNTEAFF	TGTGCCAGCAGCCAAGAGGGCCTATTACTTTCCGTGAACACTGAAGCTTTCTTT
TRBV15	few	13	TRBJ1-5	.	CATSRDRMSSQHF	TGTGCCACCAGCAGAGATAGGATGTCGTCCCAGCATTTT
TRBV6-5	many	14	TRBJ1-3	.	CASSYSIAQHTIYF	TGTGCCAGCAGTTACTCGATAGCTCAGCACACCATATATTTT
TRBV30	.	12	TRBJ2-5	.	CAWSVRQETQYF	TGTGCCTGGAGTGTAAGGCAAGAGACCCAGTACTTC
TRBV27	many	13	TRBJ2-7	.	CASRNRGSYEQYF	TGTGCCAGCCGAAACCGGGGGTCCTACGAGCAGTACTTC